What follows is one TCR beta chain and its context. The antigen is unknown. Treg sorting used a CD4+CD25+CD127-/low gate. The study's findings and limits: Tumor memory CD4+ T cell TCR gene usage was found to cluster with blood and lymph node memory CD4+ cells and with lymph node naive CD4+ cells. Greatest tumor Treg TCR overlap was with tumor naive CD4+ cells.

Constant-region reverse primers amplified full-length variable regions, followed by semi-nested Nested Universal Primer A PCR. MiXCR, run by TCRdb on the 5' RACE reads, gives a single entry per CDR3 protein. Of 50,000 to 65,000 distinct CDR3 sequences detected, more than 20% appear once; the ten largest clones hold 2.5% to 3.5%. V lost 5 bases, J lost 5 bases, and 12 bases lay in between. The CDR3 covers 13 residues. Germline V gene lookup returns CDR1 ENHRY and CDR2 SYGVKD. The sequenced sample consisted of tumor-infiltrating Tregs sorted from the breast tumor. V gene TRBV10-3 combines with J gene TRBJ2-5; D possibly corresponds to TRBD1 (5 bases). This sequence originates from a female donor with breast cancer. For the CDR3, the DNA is TGTGCCATCAGTACAGGATCCGGGGAGACCCAGTACTTC. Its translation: CAISTGSGETQYF.